This T cell receptor beta chain was recovered during a study of T-cell memory formation after mild COVID-19. In the study overall: Across donors, TCR clusters were largely donor specific.

TCRdb fed the 5' RACE reads into MiXCR, producing one record per CDR3 protein. The sample comprises under 250,000 distinct CDR3 sequences, roughly 10% of which are singletons, and 3.5% rests with the top ten. Deletions cut 5 bases from V and 3 bases from J, with 8 bases between. This CDR3 contains 12 residues. A few counts support this clonotype. The sample comprised PBMCs or a T cell subset sorted from them (not recorded which). The chain recombines TRBV12-3 or TRBV12-4 with TRBJ2-7; no clear D. The TCR sequence derives from a young man who had mild COVID-19 (a few samples of this study predate the infection). Cell type and time point are not known. The CDR3: CASSRLSYEQYF. In DNA, the CDR3 is TGTGCCAGCAGTCGCCTGAGCTACGAGCAGTACTTC.